The clone carrying this TCR beta chain appeared a few times. These data are taken from a study of blood T cell repertoires in COVID-19. Study at large: The study drew acute and convalescent COVID-19 samples from the United States, Italy and Spain. The cDNA or gDNA used as material had been derived from T cells, B-cell-depleted T cells, or PBMCs.

Looked up from germline, CDR1 is SGHVT and CDR2 is SQSDAQ. This CDR3 comprises 17 residues. Trimming removed 3 bases from V and 4 bases from J; junction bases left unmatched: 12. Method: immunoSEQ multiplex PCR; TCRdb's copy keeps in-frame clones and lacks some. The data hold more than 45,000 clones, with 86% observed a single time. The rearrangement uses TRBV7-4 and TRBJ2-1; 7 positions match TRBD2. Sequencing was done on a sample of peripheral blood. The clonotype was recovered from an elderly woman with acute or convalescent COVID-19. The CDR3 loop is CASSFFVYRGGYNEQFF. As DNA, the CDR3 is TGTGCCAGCAGCTTTTTCGTCTACCGGGGAGGGTACAATGAGCAGTTCTTC.